This T cell receptor (beta chain) was obtained from a study of cytomegalovirus exposure and HLA in healthy donors. The data were produced by immunoSEQ multiplex PCR, yet TCRdb's version contains in-frame clones alone and is incomplete. Of 150,000 to 200,000 clones in the sample, nearly 90% were seen once. This clone was seen once. Sequenced material: PBMCs. This receptor was obtained from a man younger than 35 in good health and CMV-seropositive.

The CDR3 is CASIAGGYEQFF. In DNA, the CDR3 is TGTGCCAGCATCGCAGGGGGCTATGAGCAGTTCTTC. This sequence joins TRBV7-8 and TRBJ2-1, with 8 bases identical to TRBD1. From germline, CDR1 is SGHVS and CDR2 FQNEAQ. This CDR3 has 12 amino acids. Losses at the gene ends were 7 bases for V and 8 bases for J; bases not matched to a gene: 4.